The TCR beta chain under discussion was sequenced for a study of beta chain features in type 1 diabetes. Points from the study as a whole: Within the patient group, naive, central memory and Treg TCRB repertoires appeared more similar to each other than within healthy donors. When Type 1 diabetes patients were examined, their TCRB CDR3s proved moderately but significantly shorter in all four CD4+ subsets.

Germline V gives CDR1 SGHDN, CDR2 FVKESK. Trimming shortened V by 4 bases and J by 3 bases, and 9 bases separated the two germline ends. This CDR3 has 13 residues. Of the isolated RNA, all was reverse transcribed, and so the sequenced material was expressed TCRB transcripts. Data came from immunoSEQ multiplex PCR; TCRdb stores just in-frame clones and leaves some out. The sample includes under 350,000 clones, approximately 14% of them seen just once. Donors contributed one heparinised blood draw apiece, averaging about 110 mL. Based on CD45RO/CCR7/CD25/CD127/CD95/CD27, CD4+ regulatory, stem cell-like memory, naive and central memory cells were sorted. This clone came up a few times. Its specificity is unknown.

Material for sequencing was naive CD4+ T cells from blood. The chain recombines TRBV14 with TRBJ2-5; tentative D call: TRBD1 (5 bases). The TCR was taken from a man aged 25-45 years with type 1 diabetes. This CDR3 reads CASSRDSEETQYF. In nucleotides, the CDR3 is TGTGCCAGCAGCCGCGACAGTGAAGAGACCCAGTACTTC.